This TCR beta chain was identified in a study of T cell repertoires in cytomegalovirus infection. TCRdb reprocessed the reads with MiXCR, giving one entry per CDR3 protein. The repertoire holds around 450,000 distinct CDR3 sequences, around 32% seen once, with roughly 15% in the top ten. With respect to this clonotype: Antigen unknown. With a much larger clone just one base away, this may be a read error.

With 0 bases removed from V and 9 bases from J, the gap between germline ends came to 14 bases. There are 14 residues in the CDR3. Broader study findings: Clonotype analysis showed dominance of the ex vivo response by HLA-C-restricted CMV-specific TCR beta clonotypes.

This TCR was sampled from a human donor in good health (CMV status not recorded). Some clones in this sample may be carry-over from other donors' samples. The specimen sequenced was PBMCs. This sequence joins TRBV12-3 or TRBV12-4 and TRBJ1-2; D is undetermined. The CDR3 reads CASSLAVAEYCYTF. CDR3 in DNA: TGTGCCAGCAGTTTAGCGGTAGCGGAATATTGCTACACCTTC.